This TCR beta chain appears in the sequencing data of a study of blood T cell repertoires in COVID-19. Looking at the study overall: Specimens from acute and convalescent COVID-19 originated in the United States, Italy and Spain. T cells, B-cell-depleted T cells, or PBMCs provided the cDNA or gDNA that served as material.

In the original processing: Reference gene primers were amplified, and this amplification served to estimate nucleated cell counts. Assay used: immunoSEQ multiplex PCR; TCRdb lists only in-frame clones, some missing. That table is the source of V, J and clone size, and D and trimming were worked out from the DNA. The table records some 32,000 clones, 88% of them present only once. The sequenced sample consisted of peripheral blood. The clonotype comes from a human donor in a cohort sampled during active COVID-19.

CDR3: CASTNGGVGKETQYF. The CDR3 nucleotides are TGCGCCAGCACAAACGGGGGTGTTGGGAAAGAGACCCAGTACTTC. This chain links TRBV5-1 with TRBJ2-5, with D maybe TRBD2 (6 bases). V dropped 6 bases and J dropped 3 bases, with 18 bases sitting between them. Germline loops: CDR1 SGHRS, CDR2 YFSETQ. CDR3 length: 15 amino acids.